Listed here are 7 T cell receptor beta chains from one sample, sequenced in a study of cytomegalovirus exposure and HLA in healthy donors. It was with 60 Vbeta and 13 Jbeta primers that the PCR ran. Clones were sequenced by immunoSEQ multiplex PCR, and TCRdb holds only the in-frame ones, with some missing. The top ten hold 2% to 2.5% of the sample, which has roughly 200,000 clones, more than 60% seen once. The material sequenced was PBMCs. Every receptor here comes from a woman aged 30 to 39 in good health and CMV-seropositive.

The CDR3 region is CASSETPNSNQPQHF. CDR3 bases: TGTGCCAGCAGTGAAACACCAAATAGCAATCAGCCCCAGCATTTT. The chain has TRBV2 and TRBJ1-5; D is undetermined. This CDR3 comprises 15 residues. Trimming left V 2 bases short and J 0 bases short, with 8 bases between. Germline lookup yields CDR1 SNHLY and CDR2 FYNNEI.

This chain uses TRBV7-9 with TRBJ2-7, with D perhaps TRBD1 (5 bases). V lost 0 bases and J 6 bases, leaving 15 bases between the germline ends. CDR1 and CDR2 from the germline V gene are SEHNR and FQNEAQ (reference sequence). The CDR3 is 15 amino acids. The CDR3 is CASSLAGQGIGEQYF. The CDR3 coding sequence is TGTGCCAGCAGCTTAGCGGGGCAGGGTATCGGCGAGCAGTACTTC.

The rearrangement links TRBV5-4 to TRBJ2-7; the D gene is possibly TRBD1 (5 bases). The CDR3 runs to 15 residues. V was shortened by 2 bases and J by 1 base, with 13 bases between the two germline ends. CDR1 is SGHNT and CDR2 is YYREEE in the germline V gene (reference sequence). CDR3 protein: CASSLFDRSSYEQYF. As DNA, the CDR3 is TGTGCCAGCAGCTTATTTGACAGAAGTTCCTACGAGCAGTACTTC.

This chain links TRBV5-5 with TRBJ2-5, with 10 nucleotides matching TRBD2. The CDR3 totals 15 residues. CDR1 is SGHKS, CDR2 YYEKEE, per germline (reference sequence). V gave up 0 bases and J gave up 4 bases; unmatched junction bases: 3. The CDR3 DNA reads as TGTGCCAGCAGCTTGGAGGGACTAGCGACAGAGACCCAGTACTTC. Translation: CASSLEGLATETQYF.

The chain recombines TRBV2 with TRBJ2-3, with D possibly being TRBD2 (6 bases). CDR3 length equals 13 residues. The germline CDR1 and CDR2 sequences are SNHLY and FYNNEI. Trimming shortened V by 5 bases and J by 4 bases, and 10 bases separated the two germline ends. CDR3 sequence reads: CASSTSSADTQYF. The CDR3 DNA reads TGTGCCAGCAGTACTTCTAGCGCAGATACGCAGTATTTT.

The DNA of the CDR3 is TGTGCCAGCAGTGAGCGACAGGGGGCCTACGAGCAGTACTTC. Its protein is CASSERQGAYEQYF. The chain combines TRBV6-6 with TRBJ2-7; TRBD1 matches at 9 bases. V gave up 5 bases and J gave up 2 bases; unmatched junction bases: 4. CDR1 is MNHNY and CDR2 is SVGAGI in the germline V gene (reference sequence). The CDR3 sequence is 14 residues long.

The rearrangement joins TRBV10-3 to TRBJ2-5; the match to TRBD2 covers 9 bases. This CDR3 contains 14 residues. The V and J ends lost 9 bases and 4 bases, in that order; junction bases with no gene match: 9. Germline V gene lookup returns CDR1 ENHRY and CDR2 SYGVKD. The CDR3 nucleotides are TGTGCCATTAAAGGAGGCGGGGGGGCAGAGACCCAGTACTTC. This gives the protein CAIKGGGGAETQYF.